The 19 T cell receptor beta chains given below trace back to one sample, sequenced in a study of CD8+ T cells in alopecia areata. The CD4+ cells of five biomarker-study patients went through sorting. This sorting yielded CD25+CD127- cells. The authors extracted RNA and reverse transcribed it into cDNA as the sequencing template. Here immunoSEQ multiplex PCR was the method, and the copy in TCRdb shows in-frame clones only, minus some. The sample consists of 35,000 to 45,000 clones, 45% to 70% of them appearing once. Sequenced: CD4+ Tregs sorted from blood. These receptors all stem from a human donor with alopecia areata.

The chain is built from TRBV5-1 and TRBJ1-1; the match to TRBD1 covers 7 bases. The germline CDR1 and CDR2 sequences are SGHRS and YFSETQ. V shed 1 base, J shed 3 bases, and the junction held 9 bases outside the gene matches. The CDR3 totals 16 residues. The CDR3 bases are TGCGCCAGCAGCTTGTTACCCAGTCAGGGGGACACTGAAGCTTTCTTT. Translating it yields CASSLLPSQGDTEAFF. Looking up the rest from reference TRBV5-1 and TRBJ1-1 gives the full variable domain: KAGVTQTPRYLIKTRGQQVTLSCSPISGHRSVSWYQQTPGQGLQFLFEYFSETQRNKGNFPGRFSGRQFSNSRSEMNVSTLELGDSALYLCASSLLPSQGDTEAFFGQGTRLTVV.

This chain's CDR3 is CASSLTGTGNTEAFF. CDR3 nucleotide sequence: TGCGCCAGCAGCTTGACCGGGACGGGGAACACTGAAGCTTTCTTT. The V gene is TRBV5-1, the J gene TRBJ1-1; D perhaps matches TRBD1 (5 bases). Germline V CDR1 and CDR2: SGHRS, YFSETQ. The CDR3 is 15 residues long. Trimming shortened V by 1 base and J by 1 base, and 11 bases separated the two germline ends.

This clone has a handful of counts. This sequence joins TRBV14 and TRBJ1-1; a weak D match, TRBD1 (5 bases). CDR1 is SGHDN and CDR2 is FVKESK in the germline V gene. This CDR3 is built from 16 residues. Deletions cut 1 base from V and 1 base from J, with 13 bases between. This CDR3 is CASSQVTGTGNTEAFF. CDR3 sequence (DNA): TGTGCCAGCAGCCAAGTGACCGGGACGGGGAACACTGAAGCTTTCTTT.

The rearrangement uses TRBV7-9 and TRBJ2-3; D gene unclear. The CDR3 has 13 residues. Between the trimmed V and J ends, which lost 5 bases and 2 bases, there was a span of 8 bases. Germline lookup yields CDR1 SEHNR and CDR2 FQNEAQ (reference sequence). CDR3 sequence reads: CASSLPLTDTQYF. CDR3 nucleotide sequence: TGTGCCAGCAGCCTACCGCTCACAGATACGCAGTATTTT.

This chain connects TRBV5-1 to TRBJ2-5; tentatively, D is TRBD1 (7 bases). This CDR3 is 13 amino acids long. CDR1 SGHRS and CDR2 YFSETQ come from the germline V gene. Trimming left V 4 bases short and J 11 bases short, with 18 bases between. This chain's CDR3 is CASSPGGGTEQYF. The CDR3 bases are TGCGCCAGCAGCCCCGGAGGGGGCACAGAGCAGTACTTC.

The chain uses TRBV4-3 and TRBJ2-3, with D tentatively TRBD1 (5 bases). The CDR3 is made up of 14 amino acids. V was trimmed by 3 bases and J by 0 bases, leaving 7 bases between them. Germline-derived CDR1 and CDR2 are LGHNA and YSLEER. CDR3 residues: CASSHGQSTDTQYF. CDR3 bases: TGCGCCAGCAGCCATGGACAAAGCACAGATACGCAGTATTTT.

The sample holds a few counts of this clone. The chain recombines TRBV29-1 with TRBJ2-5, with D perhaps TRBD1 (5 bases). Per the germline V gene, CDR1 is SQVTM and CDR2 is ANQGSEA. Deletions cut 7 bases from V and 2 bases from J, with 14 bases between. The CDR3 length is 13 residues. CDR3 nucleotide sequence: TGCAGCGCAACCCTAGGGGCTCAAGAGACCCAGTACTTC. It codes for CSATLGAQETQYF.

J is TRBJ1-3 and V is TRBV5-1; unclear D gene. The CDR3 is 16 residues long. Germline CDR1 SGHRS, CDR2 YFSETQ. The V end lost 0 bases, the J end lost 0 bases, and 10 bases lay between the germline ends. CDR3 DNA: TGCGCCAGCAGCTTGGAAGGACCGAGCTCTGGAAACACCATATATTTT. Its protein product is CASSLEGPSSGNTIYF. Variable domain in full (rest from reference TRBV5-1 and TRBJ1-3): KAGVTQTPRYLIKTRGQQVTLSCSPISGHRSVSWYQQTPGQGLQFLFEYFSETQRNKGNFPGRFSGRQFSNSRSEMNVSTLELGDSALYLCASSLEGPSSGNTIYFGEGSWLTVV.

This clone was found a few times. This chain links TRBV5-1 with TRBJ2-7; 7 nucleotides match TRBD1. There are 17 residues in the CDR3. The J segment lost 9 bases and the V segment lost 4 bases, leaving 22 bases of the junction unmatched. Germline V CDR1 and CDR2: SGHRS, YFSETQ. The CDR3 is CASSVGQNRGYLVRQYF. CDR3 bases: TGCGCCAGCAGCGTTGGTCAGAACAGGGGTTACCTCGTGCGGCAGTACTTC.

The gene calls are TRBV7-9 and TRBJ2-3; D uncertain. CDR1 is SEHNR and CDR2 is FQNEAQ in the germline V gene (reference sequence). The CDR3 has 17 amino acids. Trimming took 5 bases from V and 4 from J, leaving 22 bases between them. DNA of the CDR3: TGTGCCAGCAGCCTCACTGGGATGAGTGGGGTTCCAGATACGCAGTATTTT. It yields the protein CASSLTGMSGVPDTQYF.

The CDR3 nucleotides are TGTGCCAGCAGCTCCCAAGCCGGCTCCTACAATGAGCAGTTCTTC. Encoded protein: CASSSQAGSYNEQFF. The chain joins TRBV7-3 to TRBJ2-1; D is uncertain. From germline, CDR1 is SGHTA and CDR2 FQGTGA. Trimming removed 4 bases at V and 0 bases at J, with 10 bases between. CDR3 length: 15 amino acids.

Only a few counts were recorded for this clone. The V gene is TRBV7-3, the J gene TRBJ2-2; D is undetermined. Germline V gene lookup returns CDR1 SGHTA and CDR2 FQGTGA. Trimming shortened V by 0 bases and J by 7 bases, and 6 bases separated the two germline ends. The CDR3 length is 13 residues. The CDR3 nucleotides are TGTGCCAGCAGCTTAACGGCCGGCGGGGAGCTGTTTTTT. Translation gives CASSLTAGGELFF.

This chain links TRBV10-3 with TRBJ2-3; TRBD2 matches at 8 bases. This CDR3 is 15 amino acids long. The V gene end was trimmed by 6 bases and the J gene end by 0 bases; junction bases not matched to a gene: 5. The germline V gene has CDR1 ENHRY and CDR2 SYGVKD. Here the CDR3 reads CAISFAGGSTDTQYF. The CDR3 DNA is TGTGCCATCAGCTTCGCGGGGGGTAGCACAGATACGCAGTATTTT.

Relative to its sample, this clone is medium-sized. The chain uses TRBV18 and TRBJ1-6, with D perhaps matching TRBD1 (5 bases). V was pared by 2 bases and J by 7 bases, with 12 bases between. The CDR3 loop spans 15 amino acids. Germline CDR1 reads KGHSH; CDR2 reads LQKENI. The DNA for the CDR3 is TGTGCCAGCTCACCAGATCAGGGTGGGAATTCACCCCTCCACTTT. Amino acids: CASSPDQGGNSPLHF.

V usage is TRBV10-2 and J usage is TRBJ2-1; D possibly corresponds to TRBD2 (6 bases). This CDR3 comprises 16 residues. CDR1 and CDR2 from the germline V gene are WSHSY and SAAADI. Trimming left V 6 bases short and J 1 base short, with 16 bases between. CDR3 DNA: TGCGCCAGCAGCACCCCCGGGACTCAGTCCTACAATGAGCAGTTCTTC. This codes for CASSTPGTQSYNEQFF.

The chain couples TRBV7-8 to TRBJ2-5, with TRBD2 matching over 12 bases. Trimming removed 3 bases from V and 2 bases from J; junction bases left unmatched: 4. This CDR3 region has 16 residues. The V gene's germline CDR1 is SGHVS and CDR2 FQNEAQ. CDR3 DNA sequence: TGTGCCAGCAGCTTTTACCTAGCGGGGGGGCAAGAGACCCAGTACTTC. Its protein product is CASSFYLAGGQETQYF.

The chain combines TRBV20-1 with TRBJ2-3; no reliable D call. The CDR3 contains 10 residues. The germline V and J ends were trimmed by 5 bases and 6 bases, with 6 bases remaining between them. The germline gives CDR1 DFQATT, CDR2 SNEGSKA (reference sequence). The CDR3 region is CSALGDTQYF. The CDR3 DNA sequence: TGCAGTGCTCTCGGGGATACGCAGTATTTT.

The rearrangement links TRBV7-9 to TRBJ2-2; D is ambiguous. The CDR3 is 15 amino acids. The ends were cut back, 3 bases at V and 5 bases at J, with 13 bases in the middle. CDR1 and CDR2 (germline): SEHNR, FQNEAQ (reference sequence). The CDR3 spells CASSFLGRSTGELFF. For the CDR3, the DNA is TGTGCCAGCAGCTTCCTAGGACGGTCTACCGGGGAGCTGTTTTTT.

The chain couples TRBV28 to TRBJ2-7; possibly TRBD1 or TRBD2 for D (5 bases each). The V end was cut by 2 bases, the J end by 3 bases, with 11 bases between. CDR1 and CDR2 from the germline V gene are MDHEN and SYDVKM. The CDR3 consists of 14 residues. CDR3: CASSLTGRFYEQYF. The DNA of the CDR3 is TGTGCCAGCAGTTTAACGGGACGCTTCTACGAGCAGTACTTC.